This TCR beta chain stems from a study of blood T cell repertoires in COVID-19. As for the study in general: Material from acute and convalescent COVID-19 was sourced from the United States, Italy and Spain. The cDNA or gDNA used as material had been derived from T cells, B-cell-depleted T cells, or PBMCs.

This clone has a single count. Germline trimming cut 6 bases from V and 3 bases from J; bases unmatched to any gene: 7. The germline gives CDR1 ENHRY, CDR2 SYGVKD. CDR3 length equals 15 residues. Original analysis: By means of reference gene primer amplification, nucleated cell counts were estimated. Data came from immunoSEQ multiplex PCR; TCRdb stores just in-frame clones and leaves some out. V and J calls and clone size are as listed in that table; D and trimming were resolved from the DNA. This sample has 250,000 to 300,000 clones, with roughly 85% found just once. Sequences were obtained from peripheral blood. This TCR derives from a woman aged 18-35 years with acute or convalescent COVID-19. The gene calls are TRBV10-3 and TRBJ1-4; TRBD1 matches 7 bases. The CDR3 here is CAISPGTAPNEKLFF. The CDR3 coding sequence is TGTGCCATCAGCCCCGGGACAGCGCCTAATGAAAAACTGTTTTTT.